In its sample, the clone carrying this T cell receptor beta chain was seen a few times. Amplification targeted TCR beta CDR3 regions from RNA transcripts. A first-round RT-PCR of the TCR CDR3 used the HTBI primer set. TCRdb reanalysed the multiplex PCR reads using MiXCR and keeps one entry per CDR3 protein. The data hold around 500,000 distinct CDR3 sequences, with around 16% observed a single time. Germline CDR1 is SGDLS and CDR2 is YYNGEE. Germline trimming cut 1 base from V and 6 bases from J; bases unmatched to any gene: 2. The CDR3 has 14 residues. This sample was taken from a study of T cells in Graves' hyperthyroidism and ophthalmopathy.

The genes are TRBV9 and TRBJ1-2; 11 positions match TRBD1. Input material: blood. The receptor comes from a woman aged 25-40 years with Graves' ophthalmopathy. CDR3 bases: TGTGCCAGCAGCGTACGGACAGGGGGCGATGGCTACACCTTC. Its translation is CASSVRTGGDGYTF.